This entry concerns a single T cell receptor beta chain. This specimen comes from a study of blood T cells in healthy people across ages. For the second PCR, which ran for about 7 to 11 cycles, a sample-barcoded 5' primer and a J-beta primer mix were used. TCRdb re-analysed the 5' RACE reads in MiXCR, keeping a single row per CDR3 protein. The table has some 800,000 distinct CDR3 sequences, under 45% seen once. V was cut by 3 bases and J by 9 bases, with 18 bases left in between. There are 15 residues in the CDR3. The gene calls are TRBV12-3 or TRBV12-4 and TRBJ2-1; D is perhaps TRBD2 (6 bases). The receptor was isolated from a man between 60 and 70 years old in good health. Sequences were obtained from blood. The DNA for the CDR3 is TGTGCCAGCAGTTTTACACGGAGGGGTTTCACTGAGCAGTTCTTC. This codes for CASSFTRRGFTEQFF.